The TCR beta chain described here comes from a study of CD8 T cells in Susac syndrome. RNA in amounts of roughly 0.5 to 1 ug was reverse transcribed with random hexamers. TCRdb recomputed calls from the immunoSEQ multiplex PCR reads with MiXCR, one row per CDR3 protein. The table has 150,000 to 200,000 distinct CDR3 sequences, about 91% seen once. Per germline, CDR1 SGHTA and CDR2 FQGTGA. Between the trimmed V and J ends, which lost 2 bases and 4 bases, there was a span of 12 bases. This CDR3 contains 15 residues. The table lists this clonotype with a count of one. This chain links TRBV7-3 with TRBJ2-1; D remains unclear. The source material was CD4+ T cells from PBMCs. The sequence came from a human donor with Susac syndrome. CDR3 sequence: CASSLLSAEYNEQFF. CDR3 DNA: TGTGCCAGCAGCTTACTCAGTGCCGAATACAATGAGCAGTTCTTC.